This T cell receptor beta chain was obtained from a study of blood T cells in healthy people across ages. In regard to this clonotype: Its cognate antigen is unknown. The junction departs from germline at one end; a sequencing error may be responsible.

Next came a second PCR, run for roughly 6 to 11 cycles, which used a sample-barcoded 5' primer along with a J-beta primer mix. Every cDNA was tagged by a template-switch adaptor with 12 random nucleotides. TCRdb recomputed calls from the 5' RACE reads with MiXCR, one row per CDR3 protein. The data hold roughly 800,000 distinct CDR3 sequences, with 58% observed a single time. Findings and caveats of the study: Unsorted PBMCs prevented conclusive naive versus antigen-experienced comparison. In long-lived donors, naive CD4+ cell counts and diversity exceeded those of aged donors. For the donors, CMV status was unknown and possibly confounded expanded clonotype changes.

This CDR3 has 14 residues. The germline gives CDR1 SQVTM, CDR2 ANQGSEA. Sequenced material: blood. The chain uses TRBV29-1 and TRBJ2-7; TRBD1 is a possible D gene (5 bases). The receptor's source is a man aged 30 to 39 in good health. In DNA, the CDR3 is TGCAGCGATGAAGATCCGAAGGAGCCAGGGGAGCAGTACTTC. Amino acids: CSDEDPKEPGEQYF.